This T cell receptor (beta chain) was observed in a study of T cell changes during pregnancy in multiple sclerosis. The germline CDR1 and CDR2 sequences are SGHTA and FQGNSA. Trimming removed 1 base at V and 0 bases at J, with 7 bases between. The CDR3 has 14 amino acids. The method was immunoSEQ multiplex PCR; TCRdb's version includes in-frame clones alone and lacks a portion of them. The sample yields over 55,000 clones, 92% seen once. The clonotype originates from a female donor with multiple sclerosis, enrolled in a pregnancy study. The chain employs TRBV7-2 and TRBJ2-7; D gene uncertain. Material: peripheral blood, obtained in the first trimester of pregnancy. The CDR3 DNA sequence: TGTGCCAGCAGCTTAGAATTAGTCTCCTACGAGCAGTACTTC. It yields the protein CASSLELVSYEQYF.